This passage covers 30 T cell receptor beta chains from one sample sequenced in a study of human T cells and chemical hapten exposure. Documented time point: patch test 1, 2 weeks after DPC sensitization. Stated treatment: therapeutic diphenylcyclopropenone sensitization with weekly scalp DPC. MiXCR was run by TCRdb on the RACE reads, yielding one entry per CDR3 protein. Of around 120,000 distinct CDR3 sequences listed, about an eighth are singletons. Here the sequenced sample was whole blood, taken in connection with sensitization to the hapten diphenylcyclopropenone (DPC). These receptors originate from a man aged 18 to 35 with alopecia areata. Some clones in this sample may be carry-over from other donors' samples.

V is TRBV6-5 and J is TRBJ2-3, with 12 bases identical to TRBD1. Trimming cost V 6 bases and J 4 bases; bases outside gene matches: 5. The CDR3 has 15 residues. The V gene's germline CDR1 is MNHEY and CDR2 SVGAGI. CDR3 nucleotide sequence: TGTGCCAGCAGGGGGGACAGGGGGCAATCAGATACGCAGTATTTT. Translated, it gives CASRGDRGQSDTQYF.

This clonotype was detected many times. The chain uses TRBV7-6 and TRBJ2-2; 8 nucleotides align to TRBD2. This CDR3 spans 16 amino acids. Germline V gene lookup returns CDR1 SGHVS and CDR2 FNYEAQ. V was pared by 6 bases and J by 5 bases, with 11 bases of the junction left unmatched. CDR3 sequence reads: CASSSPRTSITGELFF. The CDR3 nucleotides are TGTGCCAGCAGTTCCCCCCGGACTAGCATAACCGGGGAGCTGTTTTTT. Based on the CDR3 plus reference TRBV7-6 and TRBJ2-2, the full variable domain is GAGVSQSPRYKVTKRGQDVALRCDPISGHVSLYWYRQALGQGPEFLTYFNYEAQQDKSGLPNDRFSAERPEGSISTLTIQRTEQRDSAMYRCASSSPRTSITGELFFGEGSRLTVL.

The CDR3 here is CASSQWLPGGANYGYTF. The CDR3 DNA sequence: TGTGCCAGCAGCCAGTGGCTACCCGGCGGTGCTAACTATGGCTACACCTTC. This rearrangement joins TRBV3-1 to TRBJ1-2; unclear D gene. The ends were cut back, 3 bases at V and 0 bases at J, with 17 bases in the middle. From germline, CDR1 is LGHDT and CDR2 YNNKEL (reference sequence). This CDR3 has 17 amino acids.

This rearrangement joins TRBV6-2 or TRBV6-3 to TRBJ2-7; 7 bases are a match to TRBD1. The length of the CDR3 is 15 residues. The trim removed 6 bases at V and 0 bases at J, leaving 8 bases unmatched. Germline-derived CDR1 and CDR2 are MNHEY and SVGEGT. CDR3 protein: CASRPEGASSYEQYV. The CDR3 DNA reads as TGTGCCAGCAGACCAGAGGGGGCCAGCTCCTACGAGCAGTACGTC.

The gene calls are TRBV12-3 or TRBV12-4 and TRBJ1-1; the D is unclear. V was clipped by 3 bases and J by 2 bases, with 13 bases between them. This CDR3 region has 15 residues. CDR3 sequence reads: CASSFPEGGNTEAFF. The CDR3 nucleotides read TGTGCCAGCAGTTTTCCCGAGGGAGGAAACACTGAAGCTTTCTTT.

The chain combines TRBV4-1 with TRBJ2-7, with 10 nucleotides matching TRBD1. This CDR3 has 17 amino acids. From germline, CDR1 is MGHRA and CDR2 YSYEKL. With V trimmed by 4 bases and J by 2 bases, 11 bases remained unmatched. The CDR3: CASSPYVGTGVPYEQYF. The CDR3 bases are TGCGCCAGCAGCCCTTACGTCGGGACAGGGGTTCCCTACGAGCAGTACTTC.

A few counts support this clonotype. V is TRBV6-6 and J is TRBJ2-3; 7 nucleotides agree with TRBD1. J lost 1 base, V lost 0 bases, and 1 base had no gene match. The germline gives CDR1 MNHNY, CDR2 SVGAGI (reference sequence). This CDR3 is 15 amino acids long. The CDR3 here is CASSYSQGGTDTQYF. CDR3 sequence (DNA): TGTGCCAGCAGTTACTCGCAGGGGGGCACAGATACGCAGTATTTT.

This clonotype was found many times. The V and J genes are TRBV29-1 and TRBJ2-1, with 7 bases identical to TRBD1. Germline V gene lookup returns CDR1 SQVTM and CDR2 ANQGSEA. V dropped 0 bases and J dropped 9; count of bases not matched to a gene: 8. The CDR3 is 14 residues long. In DNA form, the CDR3 reads TGCAGCGTTGAAGAGAGCTCGGCAGGGGGTGAGCAGTTCTTC. This encodes CSVEESSAGGEQFF.

The chain has TRBV11-2 and TRBJ1-1; no clear D. Germline V CDR1 and CDR2: SGHAT, FQNNGV. The germline V and J ends were trimmed by 0 bases and 0 bases, with 8 bases remaining between them. The CDR3 length is 15 residues. CDR3 sequence: CASSLDGYMNTEAFF. The CDR3 region has the DNA TGTGCCAGCAGCTTAGATGGATACATGAACACTGAAGCTTTCTTT.

The chain uses TRBV6-5 and TRBJ1-5; D is unclear. The V end lost 6 bases, the J end lost 0 bases, and 6 bases lay between the germline ends. Per the germline V gene, CDR1 is MNHEY and CDR2 is SVGAGI. The CDR3 has 13 amino acids. CDR3: CASRTNSNQPQHF. CDR3 coding DNA: TGTGCCAGCAGGACAAATAGCAATCAGCCCCAGCATTTT.

The chain carries TRBV20-1 and TRBJ1-1, with 8 bases that match TRBD1. With 5 bases clipped from V and 6 bases from J, the junction kept 11 bases outside the gene matches. CDR1 is DFQATT and CDR2 is SNEGSKA in the germline V gene (reference sequence). The CDR3 sequence is 14 residues long. For the CDR3, the DNA is TGCAGTGCTTCGACCATGGACAGGGAGGCTGAAGCTTTCTTT. Its protein is CSASTMDREAEAFF.

This clonotype showed up many times. The gene calls are TRBV10-3 and TRBJ1-2; TRBD1 matches at 7 bases. J gave up 7 bases and V 3 bases, and 11 bases lay outside the gene matches. Germline V CDR1 and CDR2: ENHRY, SYGVKD. There are 15 residues in the CDR3. CDR3 in amino acids: CAISDSGQWASGYTF. CDR3 DNA sequence: TGTGCCATCAGTGATTCGGGACAGTGGGCTTCTGGCTACACCTTC.

This clonotype was recorded a few times. The chain combines TRBV18 with TRBJ1-4, with a weak D call TRBD1 (6 bases). V was cut by 3 bases and J by 4 bases, with 12 bases left in between. The CDR3 sequence is 15 residues long. CDR1 and CDR2 from the germline V gene are KGHSH and LQKENI. CDR3 residues: CASSPPGQSNEKLFF. CDR3 nucleotide sequence: TGTGCCAGCTCACCGCCGGGACAAAGTAATGAAAAACTGTTTTTT.

In its sample, this clonotype was seen many times. The V call is TRBV18, the J call TRBJ1-5; possible D gene TRBD1, 6 bases. Germline loops: CDR1 KGHSH, CDR2 LQKENI. The ends were cut back, 5 bases at V and 3 bases at J, with 14 bases in the middle. The CDR3 spans 15 residues. Here the CDR3 DNA reads TGTGCCAGCTCAGGATCCGGGACACCCAATCAGCCCCAGCATTTT. Translated: CASSGSGTPNQPQHF.

V is TRBV4-3 and J is TRBJ2-2; 8 bases fit TRBD1. Trimming cost V 4 bases and J 7 bases; bases outside gene matches: 8. From germline, CDR1 is LGHNA and CDR2 YSLEER. The CDR3 spans 15 residues. The CDR3 spells CASSPNRQGIGELFF. The CDR3 bases are TGCGCCAGCAGCCCAAATCGACAGGGGATCGGGGAGCTGTTTTTT.

The chain uses TRBV2 and TRBJ1-2, with TRBD1 identical over 9 bases. V shed 5 bases, J shed 10 bases, and the junction held 8 bases outside the gene matches. The CDR3 is 13 amino acids. Germline V gene lookup returns CDR1 SNHLY and CDR2 FYNNEI. The CDR3: CASSRTGEIDYTF. CDR3 DNA: TGTGCCAGCAGTAGGACAGGGGAAATAGACTACACCTTC.

The V gene is TRBV6-5, the J gene TRBJ2-1, with TRBD2 identical over 13 bases. The ends lost 4 bases at V and 7 bases at J; junction bases unmatched: 7. The CDR3 extends over 16 amino acids. CDR1 is MNHEY, CDR2 SVGAGI, per germline. The CDR3 coding sequence is TGTGCCAGCAGTTCCCGAAGACTAGCGGGGGGAAATGAGCAGTTCTTC. Protein: CASSSRRLAGGNEQFF.

The sample holds many counts of this clonotype. V gene TRBV6-2 or TRBV6-3 combines with J gene TRBJ2-5, with 9 bases identical to TRBD1. CDR1 MNHEY and CDR2 SVGEGT come from the germline V gene. The V and J ends lost 1 base and 3 bases, in that order; junction bases with no gene match: 0. The CDR3 runs 14 residues. The CDR3 DNA reads TGTGCCAGCAGTTACTGGACAGGGGAAGAGACCCAGTACTTC. Translated, it gives CASSYWTGEETQYF.

This clonotype was counted only a few times. V usage is TRBV7-6 and J usage is TRBJ2-7; no reliable D call. Between the trimmed V and J ends, which lost 6 bases and 0 bases, there was a span of 6 bases. Germline V gene sequence: CDR1 SGHVS, CDR2 FNYEAQ. This CDR3 is built from 12 residues. In nucleotides, the CDR3 is TGTGCCAGCAGTCCCGGCTCCTACGAGCAGTACTTC. Residues: CASSPGSYEQYF. Combining the CDR3 with reference TRBV7-6 and TRBJ2-7 gives the whole variable domain GAGVSQSPRYKVTKRGQDVALRCDPISGHVSLYWYRQALGQGPEFLTYFNYEAQQDKSGLPNDRFSAERPEGSISTLTIQRTEQRDSAMYRCASSPGSYEQYFGPGTRLTVT.

This CDR3 is CASSRTGIITDTQYF. The CDR3, as DNA: TGTGCCAGCAGCCGAACCGGGATCATCACAGATACGCAGTATTTT. The chain joins TRBV7-3 to TRBJ2-3, with D possibly being TRBD2 (5 bases). Germline-derived CDR1 and CDR2 are SGHTA and FQGTGA. The CDR3 extends over 15 amino acids. Trimming removed 5 bases at V and 2 bases at J, with 14 bases between.

The chain has TRBV4-1 and TRBJ1-4, with D perhaps matching TRBD1 (6 bases). V was cut by 4 bases and J by 3 bases, with 12 bases left in between. The germline V gene encodes CDR1 MGHRA and CDR2 YSYEKL. This CDR3 has 15 residues. CDR3 sequence: CASSPGVMANEKLFF. The DNA for the CDR3 is TGCGCCAGCAGCCCAGGGGTAATGGCTAATGAAAAACTGTTTTTT.

The gene calls are TRBV9 and TRBJ2-1, with D hard to call. The CDR3 spans 14 residues. Trimming took off 4 bases at V and 15 bases at J, with 23 bases between the two ends. Germline CDR1 SGDLS, CDR2 YYNGEE. CDR3 sequence: CASSPPTQRRNPFF. The CDR3 nucleotides are TGTGCCAGCAGCCCGCCCACCCAACGTCGCAACCCGTTCTTC.

V gene TRBV7-2 combines with J gene TRBJ1-2; weak D call: TRBD1 (6 bases). Looked up from germline, CDR1 is SGHTA and CDR2 is FQGNSA. V was cut by 8 bases and J by 4 bases, with 11 bases left in between. The CDR3 totals 12 residues. CDR3 nucleotide sequence: TGTGCCAGCTTCAGGGGTGGCTATGGCTACACCTTC. The encoded protein is CASFRGGYGYTF.

The chain recombines TRBV27 with TRBJ1-6; D call uncertain. The CDR3 is 14 amino acids. CDR1 and CDR2 from the germline V gene are MNHEY and SMNVEV (reference sequence). V was cut by 6 bases and J by 0 bases, with 6 bases left in between. CDR3 in DNA: TGTGCCAGCAGCGGAGCCTCCTATAATTCACCCCTCCACTTT. Protein sequence: CASSGASYNSPLHF.

This clonotype was counted a few times. The chain uses TRBV7-9 and TRBJ2-3; no definite D call. The V end lost 3 bases, the J end lost 4 bases, and 11 bases lay between the germline ends. Germline CDR1 reads SEHNR; CDR2 reads FQNEAQ (reference sequence). This CDR3 has 14 residues. CDR3 DNA sequence: TGTGCCAGCAGCTTGTTAAGCGTTCCAGATACGCAGTATTTT. It encodes CASSLLSVPDTQYF. The complete variable domain, with remaining parts taken from reference TRBV7-9 and TRBJ2-3, reads DTGVSQNPRHKITKRGQNVTFRCDPISEHNRLYWYRQTLGQGPEFLTYFQNEAQLEKSRLLSDRFSAERPKGSFSTLEIQRTEQGDSAMYLCASSLLSVPDTQYFGPGTRLTVL.

This clonotype has a count of ten or more. The V and J genes are TRBV7-9 and TRBJ2-1; D uncertain. CDR1 is SEHNR, CDR2 FQNEAQ, per germline (reference sequence). This CDR3 has 13 amino acids. V was cut by 1 base and J by 9 bases, with 10 bases left in between. CDR3 DNA sequence: TGTGCCAGCAGCTTAGGCCCCTCCACTGAGCAGTTCTTC. It codes for CASSLGPSTEQFF.

This clonotype was picked up a small number of times. V and J are TRBV12-3 or TRBV12-4 and TRBJ2-3; unclear D gene. This CDR3 region has 15 residues. The V end lost 1 base, the J end lost 1 base, and 9 bases lay between the germline ends. For the CDR3, the DNA is TGTGCCAGCAGTTTAGTCGTCCGCGGCACAGATACGCAGTATTTT. Its translation is CASSLVVRGTDTQYF.

V is TRBV4-2 and J is TRBJ1-3; D not certain. This CDR3 region has 15 residues. Trimming cost V 0 bases and J 4 bases, with 10 bases left between them. Germline CDR1 is LGHNA and CDR2 is YNFKEQ. The chain's CDR3 is CASSQDVAEGNTIYF. The DNA for the CDR3 is TGTGCCAGCAGCCAAGATGTAGCCGAAGGAAACACCATATATTTT.

At least ten counts were recorded for this clonotype. The chain combines TRBV7-2 with TRBJ2-1; D possibly corresponds to TRBD2 (5 bases). The V gene's germline CDR1 is SGHTA and CDR2 FQGNSA. This CDR3 has 15 amino acids. Between the trimmed V and J ends, which lost 2 bases and 2 bases, there was a span of 10 bases. CDR3 in amino acids: CASSLLGKAYNEQFF. The CDR3 coding sequence is TGTGCCAGCAGCTTACTCGGGAAAGCCTACAATGAGCAGTTCTTC.

This clonotype was counted only a few times. The chain combines TRBV29-1 with TRBJ2-1, with D perhaps TRBD1 or TRBD2 (5 bases each). CDR1 and CDR2 from the germline V gene are SQVTM and ANQGSEA. The CDR3 spans 12 residues. Trimming stripped 7 bases from V and 8 bases from J, with 15 bases between. CDR3 sequence: CSACWDADEQFF. The CDR3 nucleotides read TGCAGCGCCTGCTGGGACGCGGATGAGCAGTTCTTC.